The entry below describes one T cell receptor beta chain. What it binds is unknown. These data come from a study of OX40 agonist ivuxolimab in advanced cancers. Study-wide findings and caveats: Specificity for antigen went undetermined in the expanded peripheral T cells. Compared with CD4+, CD8+ T cells on average had more expanded clones.

Some clones are missing from TCRdb's copy, which holds only in-frame ones; the method was immunoSEQ multiplex PCR. The table lists about 23,000 clones, around four fifths of them singletons. The V gene's germline CDR1 is LNHDA and CDR2 SQIVND (reference sequence). V lost 6 bases and J lost 6, with 17 bases in between. This CDR3 has 14 amino acids. The receptor was derived from an adult with an advanced solid tumor such as melanoma, head and neck, liver or kidney cancer. Sequencing used CD4+ or CD8+ T cells sorted from blood, obtained in a trial of the OX40 agonist ivuxolimab. The chain has TRBV19 and TRBJ1-2, with D maybe TRBD1 (6 bases). The CDR3 loop reads CASSWDKGMNGYTF. DNA of the CDR3: TGTGCCAGTAGCTGGGACAAAGGGATGAATGGCTACACCTTC.